These 19 T cell receptor beta chains were all obtained from the same sample, sequenced in a study of beta chain features in type 1 diabetes. Whole-study results and caveats: Shortening that was moderate but significant affected the TCRB CDR3s of Type 1 diabetes patients in all four CD4+ subsets.

These TCRs' antigens remain unknown. The whole isolated RNA underwent reverse transcription, so sequencing captured expressed TCRB transcripts. TCRdb's copy holds only in-frame clones and misses some; the assay was immunoSEQ multiplex PCR. The sample comprises about 640,000 clones, roughly 12% of which are singletons, and around 0.12% rests with the top ten. The sample taken for sequencing was naive CD4+ T cells from blood. The receptors derive from a man younger than 45 with type 1 diabetes.

This clone came up a few times. This chain uses TRBV5-4 with TRBJ2-3; TRBD2 aligns across 9 bases. Trimming at V came to 0 bases and at J to 1 base, leaving 3 bases not matched to a gene. The germline CDR1 and CDR2 sequences are SGHNT and YYREEE (reference sequence). CDR3 size: 16 residues. This CDR3 reads CASSLGLAERTDTQYF. Here the CDR3 DNA reads TGTGCCAGCAGCTTGGGACTAGCGGAACGCACAGATACGCAGTATTTT. The full variable domain, rest sourced from reference TRBV5-4 and TRBJ2-3, is ETGVTQSPTHLIKTRGQQVTLRCSSQSGHNTVSWYQQALGQGPQFIFQYYREEENGRGNFPPRFSGLQFPNYSSELNVNALELDDSALYLCASSLGLAERTDTQYFGPGTRLTVL.

The chain has TRBV2 and TRBJ2-2; TRBD2 aligns across 11 bases. V shed 4 bases, J shed 0 bases, and the junction held 4 bases outside the gene matches. The CDR3 runs 17 residues. Germline assignment: CDR1 SNHLY and CDR2 FYNNEI. The CDR3 sequence: CASSVPSGGPNTGELFF. CDR3 in DNA: TGTGCCAGCAGTGTCCCTAGCGGGGGGCCGAACACCGGGGAGCTGTTTTTT.

CDR3 coding DNA: TGCGCCAGCAGCTCTGGGACAGGGAGGAGAGAGACCCAGTACTTC. Translated, it gives CASSSGTGRRETQYF. V usage is TRBV5-1 and J usage is TRBJ2-5, with 9 bases lining up with TRBD1. The CDR3 extends over 15 amino acids. The J segment lost 4 bases and the V segment lost 3 bases, leaving 7 bases of the junction unmatched. Per germline, CDR1 SGHRS and CDR2 YFSETQ.

The CDR3 coding sequence is TGTGCCAGCAGCACCCAACAGGGCGGCTATGGCTACACCTTC. Translating it yields CASSTQQGGYGYTF. The chain links TRBV7-9 to TRBJ1-2; D is perhaps TRBD1 (6 bases). Per germline, CDR1 SEHNR and CDR2 FQNEAQ (reference sequence). The V gene lost 5 bases and the J gene lost 4 bases, with 14 bases spanning the gap. CDR3 length equals 14 residues.

The chain recombines TRBV7-9 with TRBJ1-2; D might be TRBD1 (5 bases). Trimming took 2 bases from V and 0 from J, leaving 19 bases between them. Germline values: CDR1 SEHNR, CDR2 FQNEAQ (reference sequence). The CDR3 has 18 amino acids. CDR3 in DNA: TGTGCCAGCAGCTTAAGCCTGGACATAACAAATACTAACTATGGCTACACCTTC. Amino acid sequence: CASSLSLDITNTNYGYTF.

This clone was found a few times. The gene calls are TRBV13 and TRBJ1-2; D gene unclear. Germline lookup yields CDR1 PRHDT and CDR2 FYEKMQ (reference sequence). The CDR3 is 13 residues long. Trimming shortened V by 3 bases and J by 1 base, and 6 bases separated the two germline ends. DNA of the CDR3: TGTGCCAGCAGCTTGGCAGATAACTATGGCTACACCTTC. Its translation: CASSLADNYGYTF.

The table lists this clone with a few counts. The sample contains more than one DNA sequence encoding this CDR3. This chain links TRBV7-2 with TRBJ2-6; no definite D call. CDR1 and CDR2 (germline): SGHTA, FQGNSA. There are 15 residues in the CDR3. The V end lost 4 bases, the J end lost 0 bases, and 7 bases lay between the germline ends. The CDR3 DNA sequence: TGTGCCAGCAGCTCCGGAAGCTCTGGGGCCAACGTCCTGACTTTC. Protein: CASSSGSSGANVLTF.

V is TRBV13 and J is TRBJ1-2; D gene unclear. The CDR3 totals 12 residues. Germline loops: CDR1 PRHDT, CDR2 FYEKMQ (reference sequence). V shed 1 base and J shed 7 bases, with 7 bases lying between them. The CDR3 spells CASSLDTVGYTF. CDR3 DNA: TGTGCCAGCAGCTTAGATACTGTTGGCTACACCTTC.

This rearrangement joins TRBV6-1 to TRBJ2-7; 8 nucleotides align to TRBD1. The CDR3 loop spans 14 amino acids. Per the germline V gene, CDR1 is MNHNS and CDR2 is SASEGT. After removal of 7 bases from V and 6 bases from J, the junction contained 11 bases not matched to a gene. CDR3 nucleotide sequence: TGTGCCAGCAATGTCGCACAGGGGGTCCGCGAGCAGTACTTC. Amino acids: CASNVAQGVREQYF.

V and J are TRBV9 and TRBJ2-3, with 7 bases aligning to TRBD1. Trimming took 0 bases from V and 3 from J; bases not matched to a gene: 7. CDR1 and CDR2 from the germline V gene are SGDLS and YYNGEE. The CDR3 sequence is 16 residues long. The CDR3 DNA sequence: TGTGCCAGCAGCGTAGCTGCAGGGGGACGTACAGATACGCAGTATTTT. Encoded protein: CASSVAAGGRTDTQYF.

The CDR3 spells CASTAAGAIQETQYF. DNA of the CDR3: TGTGCCAGTACCGCAGCGGGGGCGATCCAAGAGACCCAGTACTTC. V gene TRBV19 combines with J gene TRBJ2-5, with 8 bases lining up with TRBD2. The CDR3 totals 15 residues. Germline CDR1 is LNHDA and CDR2 is SQIVND (reference sequence). V shed 7 bases and J 1 base; nucleotides not matched to a gene: 8.

The CDR3 nucleotides read TGTGCCAGCAGCAACCGCCCTCAGGGGGCAACCGGGGAGCTGTTTTTT. Translating gives CASSNRPQGATGELFF. The rearrangement uses TRBV7-8 and TRBJ2-2; 8 bases align to TRBD1. Germline trimming cut 5 bases from V and 5 bases from J; bases unmatched to any gene: 10. This CDR3 spans 16 amino acids. Germline CDR1 and CDR2: SGHVS and FQNEAQ.

This clone was seen a handful of times. The chain uses TRBV10-2 and TRBJ2-3; TRBD2 might be the D (6 bases). The germline V gene encodes CDR1 WSHSY and CDR2 SAAADI. Trimming shortened V by 6 bases and J by 4 bases, and 14 bases separated the two germline ends. CDR3 length: 14 residues. The CDR3 spells CASRETREADTQYF. The DNA for the CDR3 is TGCGCCAGCAGAGAGACTAGAGAAGCAGATACGCAGTATTTT.

J is TRBJ1-2 and V is TRBV5-6; TRBD1 might be the D (6 bases). Per the germline V gene, CDR1 is SGHDT and CDR2 is YYEEEE. CDR3 length: 17 amino acids. V shed 4 bases and J shed 4 bases, with 23 bases lying between them. In DNA form, the CDR3 reads TGTGCCAGCAGCCCCCTGGGCAGGGGCCGGTTTGGCTATGGCTACACCTTC. The encoded protein is CASSPLGRGRFGYGYTF.

The chain recombines TRBV9 with TRBJ2-3; possibly TRBD1 for D (6 bases). The V gene's germline CDR1 is SGDLS and CDR2 YYNGEE. The CDR3 contains 16 residues. The V end lost 4 bases, the J end lost 0 bases, and 15 bases lay between the germline ends. This chain's CDR3 is CASSPGTSLSTDTQYF. The CDR3 DNA reads TGTGCCAGCAGCCCTGGGACATCTCTTAGCACAGATACGCAGTATTTT.

This clone was counted only a few times. V is TRBV25-1 and J is TRBJ2-5; maybe TRBD1 (6 bases). In germline, CDR1 is MGHDK, CDR2 SYGVNS. The CDR3 covers 14 residues. Trimming pared 1 base from V and 2 bases from J, leaving 8 bases between. As DNA, the CDR3 is TGTGCCAGCAGTGAATCAACAGGGCAAGAGACCCAGTACTTC. Amino acids: CASSESTGQETQYF. Full variable domain (missing parts from reference TRBV25-1 and TRBJ2-5): EADIYQTPRYLVIGTGKKITLECSQTMGHDKMYWYQQDPGMELHLIHYSYGVNSTEKGDLSSESTVSRIRTEHFPLTLESARPSHTSQYLCASSESTGQETQYFGPGTRLLVL.

The chain recombines TRBV19 with TRBJ1-1; D uncertain. The ends were cut back, 3 bases at V and 3 bases at J, with 8 bases in the middle. Per the germline V gene, CDR1 is LNHDA and CDR2 is SQIVND (reference sequence). This CDR3 region has 13 residues. The CDR3 reads CASSIGVDTEAFF. For the CDR3, the DNA is TGTGCCAGTAGTATCGGAGTGGACACTGAAGCTTTCTTT.

The chain combines TRBV9 with TRBJ2-2; D is uncertain. The V gene lost 0 bases and the J gene lost 4 bases, with 13 bases spanning the gap. This CDR3 contains 16 residues. Germline V lookup: CDR1 SGDLS, CDR2 YYNGEE. The CDR3 protein is CASSVEGGVFTGELFF. CDR3 in DNA: TGTGCCAGCAGCGTAGAGGGTGGGGTGTTCACCGGGGAGCTGTTTTTT.

This clone was seen more than once but under ten times. Here the CDR3 DNA reads TGTGCCAGCAGTTCTCCGGGGGCCGGTACAGATACGCAGTATTTT. It translates to CASSSPGAGTDTQYF. V gene TRBV11-2 combines with J gene TRBJ2-3; the D call may be TRBD1 or TRBD2 (6 bases each). This CDR3 is built from 15 residues. Trimming stripped 6 bases from V and 3 bases from J, with 16 bases between. In germline, CDR1 is SGHAT, CDR2 FQNNGV. Variable domain in full (rest from reference TRBV11-2 and TRBJ2-3): EAGVAQSPRYKIIEKRQSVAFWCNPISGHATLYWYQQILGQGPKLLIQFQNNGVVDDSQLPKDRFSAERLKGVDSTLKIQPAKLEDSAVYLCASSSPGAGTDTQYFGPGTRLTVL.